This T cell receptor beta chain is from a study of T cells in Graves' hyperthyroidism and ophthalmopathy. Study-level findings and limits: The model anticipated ophthalmopathy a median approximately 6.7 months pre-onset.

Criteria for exclusion of patients were uncontrolled infection, other autoimmune disease, pregnancy or lactation. This clonotype was recorded at least ten times. Antigen: not known. Amplified TCR beta CDR3 regions derived from RNA transcripts. The TCR CDR3 was amplified in a first-round RT-PCR using the HTBI primer set. MiXCR, run by TCRdb on the multiplex PCR reads, gives a single entry per CDR3 protein. The sample records fewer than 350,000 distinct CDR3 sequences, roughly 15% being singletons. CDR3 length: 15 residues. With 6 bases clipped from V and 8 bases from J, the junction kept 12 bases outside the gene matches.

The rearrangement links TRBV12-3 or TRBV12-4 to TRBJ2-1; 8 nucleotides agree with TRBD1. The specimen was blood. The receptor was derived from a woman aged 45 to 65 with Graves' hyperthyroidism that later progressed to Graves' ophthalmopathy. DNA for the CDR3: TGTGCCAGCAGCACCACCCCGGTGACAGGGGATGAGCAGTTCTTC. Translation gives CASSTTPVTGDEQFF.